This T cell receptor (beta chain) originates from a study of vaccination and CD4 T cells after COVID-19. As to this clonotype: Its specificity is not known.

Oncomine TCR Beta short-read sequencing was applied to DNA from cultured CD4+ T cells. TCRdb re-called the PCR reads through MiXCR, storing one row per CDR3 protein. The sample records about 13,000 distinct CDR3 sequences, less than 35% being singletons. Described treatment: roughly 11-day PBMC culture with coronavirus spike peptide pools or control peptides (ViraFEST assay). Sequencing was performed on CD4+ T cells from blood, cultured in vitro, taken before SARS-CoV-2 vaccination. This sequence was found in a human donor who received a COVID-19 vaccine.

The CDR3 spells CATSAGTGGVTDTQYF. The CDR3 coding sequence is TGTGCCACCAGTGCAGGGACAGGTGGAGTCACAGATACGCAGTATTTT. The rearrangement joins TRBV24-1 to TRBJ2-3; TRBD1 matches at 8 bases. The CDR3 has 16 amino acids. V lost 5 bases, J lost 2 bases, and 8 bases stayed unmatched. CDR1 is KGHDR and CDR2 is SFDVKD in the germline V gene.